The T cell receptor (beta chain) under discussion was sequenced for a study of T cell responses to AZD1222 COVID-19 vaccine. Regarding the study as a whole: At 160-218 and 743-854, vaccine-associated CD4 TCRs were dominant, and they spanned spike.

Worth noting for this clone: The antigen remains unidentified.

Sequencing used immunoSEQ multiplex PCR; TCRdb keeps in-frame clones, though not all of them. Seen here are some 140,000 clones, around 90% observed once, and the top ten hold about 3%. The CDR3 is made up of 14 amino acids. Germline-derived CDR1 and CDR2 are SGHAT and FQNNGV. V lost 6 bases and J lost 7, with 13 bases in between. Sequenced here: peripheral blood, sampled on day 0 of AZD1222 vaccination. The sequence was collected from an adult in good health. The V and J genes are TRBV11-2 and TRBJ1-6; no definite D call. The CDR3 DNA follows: TGTGCCAGCAGTCCTACAGAAGGGAATTCACCCCTCCACTTT. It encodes CASSPTEGNSPLHF.